What follows describes a single T cell receptor beta chain. As yet, its antigen is unknown. The sample comes from a study of CXCR3-negative and CXCR3-positive naive CD8 T cells. Whole-study results and caveats: Naive cells that were CXCR3-positive had more hydrophobic TRB CDR3s (compared with CXCR3-negative naive cells). Memory CD8+ cells showed much lower diversity, while both naive subsets displayed comparably high diversity.

This CDR3 comprises 13 residues. It was by 5' RACE with UMI labels that the TRB cDNA libraries were prepared. TCRdb reprocessed the 5' RACE reads and keeps a single row for each CDR3 protein, giving no DNA. This listing includes 65,000 to 85,000 distinct CDR3 sequences. Sequencing used naive CXCR3- CD8+ T cells from blood. Documented subset: CD45RO-CCR7+CD27+CD95- naive CD8+ T cells lacking CXCR3 (TNR3-). The rearrangement links TRBV12-3 or TRBV12-4 to TRBJ2-1; the D gene TCRdb calls, TRBD2, cannot be checked with no DNA. The source is a human donor in good health. Some clones in this sample may be carry-over from other donors' samples. The CDR3 loop is CASSFSHANEQFF.